Described below is a single T cell receptor beta chain sequence and its context. The primer mix had 60 Vbeta and 13 Jbeta primers. Profiling relied on immunoSEQ multiplex PCR, and the TCRdb table lists in-frame clones only, not all of them. The sample includes tens of thousands of clones, roughly 76% of them seen just once. These data belong to a study of cytomegalovirus exposure and HLA in healthy donors. Whole-study context: Genotyping of 300 to 450 donors showed that about 83% belonged to the Caucasian-associated ancestry cluster.

The sample consisted of PBMCs. The clonotype originates from a young woman in good health and CMV-seronegative.

The CDR3 loop reads CASSSLGFSLYNEQFF. In DNA, the CDR3 is TGCGCCAGCAGCTCCCTCGGGTTTAGTCTCTACAATGAGCAGTTCTTC. The genes are TRBV5-1 and TRBJ2-1; D is unclear. The germline gives CDR1 SGHRS, CDR2 YFSETQ. The length of the CDR3 is 16 residues. The V end was cut by 3 bases, the J end by 3 bases, with 16 bases between.